Below, 30 T cell receptor beta chains from the same sample are listed, as sequenced in a study of regulatory T cells in long-lasting Graves disease. Relying on iRepertoire HTBI primers and Arm-PCR of CDR3 regions, the team built TCR beta libraries. MiXCR, applied by TCRdb to the multiplex PCR reads, yields one record per CDR3 protein. The sample carries almost 350,000 distinct CDR3 sequences, around 19% recorded once. Stated time point: persistent/refractory GD, antithyroid drugs over 5 years with positive TRAb. Extracted RNA from PBMCs served as the source of the TCR library. The sample here was peripheral blood mononuclear cells (PBMCs), taken when the disease was refractory, from a patient treated with antithyroid drugs. Every receptor here comes from a female donor with Graves disease.

This clonotype was seen ten or more times. The V and J genes are TRBV2 and TRBJ1-5; a weak D match, TRBD1 (6 bases). V was cut by 4 bases and J by 6 bases, with 16 bases left in between. The V gene's germline CDR1 is SNHLY and CDR2 FYNNEI. The CDR3 extends over 15 amino acids. For the CDR3, the DNA is TGTGCCAGCAGTGGGGGGAACAGGGCGGGTCAGCCCCAGCATTTT. It specifies CASSGGNRAGQPQHF.

The chain recombines TRBV19 with TRBJ1-5; D ambiguous. The CDR3 consists of 14 residues. Deletions cut 3 bases from V and 1 base from J, with 7 bases between. The V gene's germline CDR1 is LNHDA and CDR2 SQIVND (reference sequence). CDR3 DNA sequence: TGTGCCAGTAGTATTTCGGACAGCAATCAGCCCCAGCATTTT. This encodes CASSISDSNQPQHF.

A few counts support this clonotype. The CDR3 here is CASSADTGGSSPLHF. DNA for the CDR3: TGCGCCAGCAGCGCGGACACGGGGGGCAGCTCACCCCTCCACTTT. This chain connects TRBV5-1 to TRBJ1-6; maybe TRBD1 (6 bases). The CDR3 sequence is 15 residues long. Trimming left V 4 bases short and J 10 bases short, with 18 bases between. Germline CDR1 reads SGHRS; CDR2 reads YFSETQ.

This clonotype has at least ten counts. The chain couples TRBV9 to TRBJ1-1, with D maybe TRBD1 (6 bases). V lost 4 bases, J lost 4 bases, and 17 bases lay in between. The CDR3 is made up of 15 amino acids. Germline CDR1 SGDLS, CDR2 YYNGEE. The CDR3 loop reads CASSPHKGGVTEAFF. The CDR3 DNA reads TGTGCCAGCAGCCCCCACAAGGGGGGAGTCACTGAAGCTTTCTTT.

This clonotype occurred many times. This chain connects TRBV3-1 to TRBJ2-5; D might be TRBD2 (6 bases). The V and J ends lost 2 bases and 5 bases respectively, with 12 bases between them. Germline V gene lookup returns CDR1 LGHDT and CDR2 YNNKEL (reference sequence). There are 14 residues in the CDR3. The CDR3 DNA sequence: TGTGCCAGCAGCCAATCTGGGGGGAGGGAGACCCAGTACTTC. It codes for CASSQSGGRETQYF.

The sample holds many counts of this clonotype. The chain links TRBV27 to TRBJ1-1, with TRBD1 matching over 9 bases. The CDR3 runs 17 residues. The ends lost 1 base at V and 0 bases at J; junction bases unmatched: 6. Germline V gene data show CDR1 as MNHEY and CDR2 as SMNVEV (reference sequence). CDR3 protein: CASSLLWDRAMNTEAFF. The DNA for the CDR3 is TGTGCCAGCAGTTTATTGTGGGACAGGGCCATGAACACTGAAGCTTTCTTT.

The sample holds a few counts of this clonotype. The chain is built from TRBV6-5 and TRBJ1-5, with TRBD1 identical over 9 bases. The CDR3 extends over 17 amino acids. After removal of 1 base from V and 3 bases from J, the junction contained 7 bases not matched to a gene. The V gene's germline CDR1 is MNHEY and CDR2 SVGAGI. The CDR3 region has the DNA TGTGCCAGCAGTTACTATCCACAGGGGGCCCCCAATCAGCCCCAGCATTTT. Protein: CASSYYPQGAPNQPQHF.

In its sample, this clonotype was seen a few times. The chain employs TRBV2 and TRBJ1-1; the D is unclear. Germline CDR1 SNHLY, CDR2 FYNNEI. Trimming stripped 4 bases from V and 3 bases from J, with 12 bases between. This CDR3 has 14 amino acids. The DNA for the CDR3 is TGTGCCAGCAGTGTTCTGGAGGGATACACTGAAGCTTTCTTT. Translating it yields CASSVLEGYTEAFF.

This chain joins TRBV10-3 and TRBJ1-1; D gene unclear. Germline values: CDR1 ENHRY, CDR2 SYGVKD. V was pared by 3 bases and J by 4 bases, with 6 bases between. The CDR3 extends over 12 amino acids. The CDR3 DNA is TGTGCCATCAGTGAAGACGTCACTGAAGCTTTCTTT. This translates into CAISEDVTEAFF.

For the CDR3, the DNA is TGCGCCAGCAGCTTGGGGGGCCTCCACGAGCAGTACTTC. This sequence encodes CASSLGGLHEQYF. J is TRBJ2-7 and V is TRBV5-1, with TRBD1 as a possible D gene (5 bases). Germline CDR1 is SGHRS and CDR2 is YFSETQ. V gave up 0 bases and J gave up 5 bases, with 9 bases separating them. CDR3 length equals 13 residues.

This clonotype was recorded many times. V is TRBV6-1 and J is TRBJ2-2; D is uncertain. Germline CDR1 reads MNHNS; CDR2 reads SASEGT. V was shortened by 0 bases and J by 3 bases, with 5 bases between the two germline ends. This CDR3 contains 14 residues. In nucleotides, the CDR3 is TGTGCCAGCAGTGAAGCTGTCTACACCGGGGAGCTGTTTTTT. This gives the protein CASSEAVYTGELFF.

This clonotype has a count of ten or more. V is TRBV30 and J is TRBJ1-5; no definite D call. There are 13 residues in the CDR3. CDR1 and CDR2 (germline): GTSNPN, SVGIG (reference sequence). Trimming pared 0 bases from V and 3 bases from J, leaving 6 bases between. CDR3 DNA: TGTGCCTGGAGTGTGAAAGTCAATCAGCCCCAGCATTTT. Its protein is CAWSVKVNQPQHF.

The chain joins TRBV3-1 to TRBJ1-2; D unclear. The CDR3 has 14 residues. Germline V gives CDR1 LGHDT, CDR2 YNNKEL (reference sequence). Between the trimmed V and J ends, which lost 5 bases and 3 bases, there was a span of 13 bases. CDR3 sequence reads: CASSTLWGDYGYTF. CDR3 nucleotide sequence: TGTGCCAGCAGCACGCTCTGGGGAGACTATGGCTACACCTTC.

The chain joins TRBV12-5 to TRBJ1-6; D is undetermined. Trimming took 3 bases from V and 14 from J, leaving 11 bases between them. The CDR3 consists of 12 residues. Germline CDR1 reads LGHNT; CDR2 reads FRNRAP. The CDR3 reads CASGFHPATLHF. The CDR3 coding sequence is TGTGCTAGTGGTTTTCACCCGGCCACCCTCCACTTT.

The chain recombines TRBV7-2 with TRBJ2-3; the D is unclear. V lost 1 base and J lost 2, with 7 bases in between. Germline lookup yields CDR1 SGHTA and CDR2 FQGNSA. The CDR3 runs 14 residues. In DNA form, the CDR3 reads TGTGCCAGCAGCTTAGTCTCTTTCACAGATACGCAGTATTTT. Translation: CASSLVSFTDTQYF.

This clonotype came up a few times. This chain connects TRBV20-1 to TRBJ1-3; D is possibly TRBD1 (5 bases). The germline V gene encodes CDR1 DFQATT and CDR2 SNEGSKA (reference sequence). The CDR3 length is 18 residues. Trimming shortened V by 1 base and J by 0 bases, and 19 bases separated the two germline ends. CDR3 sequence: CSARVRTRGLGSGNTIYF. CDR3 nucleotide sequence: TGCAGTGCTAGAGTGAGGACACGGGGTTTAGGCTCTGGAAACACCATATATTTT.

In its sample, this clonotype was seen many times. The chain is built from TRBV10-3 and TRBJ2-5; no clear D gene. The CDR3 consists of 15 residues. V lost 6 bases, J lost 4 bases, and 18 bases lay in between. Germline values: CDR1 ENHRY, CDR2 SYGVKD. For the CDR3, the DNA is TGTGCCATCAGAGCAGGCGATCGAGCCCTAGAGACCCAGTACTTC. The encoded protein is CAIRAGDRALETQYF.

This clonotype was recorded a few times. One junction end disagrees with the germline gene, perhaps due to a read error. J is TRBJ2-7 and V is TRBV5-1, with 8 bases lining up with TRBD2. Germline V gene lookup returns CDR1 SGHRS and CDR2 YFSETQ. The CDR3 runs to 15 residues. The chain's CDR3 is CASSLTGTRTHEQYF. The DNA for the CDR3 is TGTGCCAGCAGCTTAACCGGGACTAGGACCCACGAGCAGTACTTC. Full variable domain (rest looked up from reference TRBV5-1 and TRBJ2-7): KAGVTQTPRYLIKTRGQQVTLSCSPISGHRSVSWYQQTPGQGLQFLFEYFSETQRNKGNFPGRFSGRQFSNSRSEMNVSTLELGDSALYLCASSLTGTRTHEQYFGPGTRLTVT.

This clonotype was counted between two and nine times. J is TRBJ2-2 and V is TRBV27; 11 nucleotides agree with TRBD2. The germline V gene encodes CDR1 MNHEY and CDR2 SMNVEV (reference sequence). The CDR3 is 17 residues long. J gave up 4 bases and V 2 bases, and 6 bases lay outside the gene matches. Here the CDR3 reads CASSLEVAGGLTGELFF. CDR3 DNA sequence: TGTGCCAGCAGTTTAGAAGTAGCGGGGGGGCTCACCGGGGAGCTGTTTTTT.

This clonotype was picked up a small number of times. The chain carries TRBV4-3 and TRBJ2-2, with D possibly TRBD1 on 5 matching bases. V gave up 0 bases and J gave up 5 bases, with 10 bases separating them. This CDR3 region has 15 residues. Germline CDR1 is LGHNA and CDR2 is YSLEER. DNA for the CDR3: TGCGCCAGCAGCCAAGACAGGGCTCGAACCGGGGAGCTGTTTTTT. Residues: CASSQDRARTGELFF.

A few counts support this clonotype. V is TRBV13 and J is TRBJ2-7; the D gene is possibly TRBD1 (6 bases). Trimming left V 5 bases short and J 5 bases short, with 16 bases between. The CDR3 is made up of 14 amino acids. Germline V gene lookup returns CDR1 PRHDT and CDR2 FYEKMQ (reference sequence). The CDR3, as DNA: TGTGCCAGCAGCAAACAGGGTATTTCCGACGAGCAGTACTTC. Protein: CASSKQGISDEQYF.

A note on this clonotype: One base separates it from a far larger clone, so it is likely a read error. The chain uses TRBV11-2 and TRBJ2-7, with 7 bases aligning to TRBD1. The CDR3 runs to 15 residues. CDR1 and CDR2 (germline): SGHAT, FQNNGV. CDR3 bases: TGTGCCAGCAGCCGCAACAGGGGCCCTTCCTACGAGCAGCACTTC. Residues: CASSRNRGPSYEQHF.

The chain combines TRBV20-1 with TRBJ1-1; tentatively, D is TRBD1 (6 bases). The CDR3 totals 14 residues. In germline, CDR1 is DFQATT, CDR2 SNEGSKA (reference sequence). V was trimmed by 2 bases and J by 1 base, leaving 11 bases between them. In nucleotides, the CDR3 is TGCAGTGCTAGAAATACAGGGTGGAACACTGAAGCTTTCTTT. Its protein is CSARNTGWNTEAFF.

The V gene is TRBV29-1, the J gene TRBJ1-2; no clear D. Trimming removed 8 bases at V and 8 bases at J, with 15 bases between. The CDR3 has 11 amino acids. The germline V gene has CDR1 SQVTM and CDR2 ANQGSEA. The CDR3 spells CSTYTTQGYTF. CDR3 coding DNA: TGCAGCACTTACACGACCCAAGGCTACACCTTC.

This clonotype was counted many times. V and J are TRBV11-2 and TRBJ1-1, with no clear D. The germline V gene has CDR1 SGHAT and CDR2 FQNNGV. CDR3 length: 13 amino acids. V was cut by 8 bases and J by 1 base, with 11 bases left in between. In nucleotides, the CDR3 is TGTGCCAGCCAAAGGGCGTGGAACACTGAAGCTTTCTTT. This gives the protein CASQRAWNTEAFF.

A few counts support this clonotype. V is TRBV9 and J is TRBJ2-7, with a weak D call TRBD1 (5 bases). The V gene lost 0 bases and the J gene lost 2 bases, with 9 bases spanning the gap. From germline, CDR1 is SGDLS and CDR2 YYNGEE. This CDR3 contains 14 residues. This CDR3 is CASSVDGAAYEQYF. CDR3 nucleotide sequence: TGTGCCAGCAGCGTAGATGGGGCAGCCTACGAGCAGTACTTC. The complete variable domain, with remaining parts taken from reference TRBV9 and TRBJ2-7, reads DSGVTQTPKHLITATGQRVTLRCSPRSGDLSVYWYQQSLDQGLQFLIQYYNGEERAKGNILERFSAQQFPDLHSELNLSSLELGDSALYFCASSVDGAAYEQYFGPGTRLTVT.

This chain uses TRBV5-1 with TRBJ1-4; D uncertain. Per germline, CDR1 SGHRS and CDR2 YFSETQ. The CDR3 contains 15 residues. Trimming left V 2 bases short and J 8 bases short, with 16 bases between. The CDR3 is CASSLNIIGEEKLFF. The DNA of the CDR3 is TGCGCCAGCAGCTTAAATATTATTGGTGAGGAAAAACTGTTTTTT.

As for this clonotype: This sequence may be a read error, since a much larger clone differs from it by one base. The chain uses TRBV20-1 and TRBJ2-7; 7 bases are shared with TRBD2. CDR1 is DFQATT and CDR2 is SNEGSKA in the germline V gene (reference sequence). CDR3 length: 13 residues. Trimming at V came to 7 bases and at J to 6 bases, leaving 12 bases not matched to a gene. As DNA, the CDR3 is TGCAGTGTTCGAGCGGGAATCCTTCCCGAGCAGTACTTC. Translation gives CSVRAGILPEQYF.

This clonotype was detected many times. The chain joins TRBV27 to TRBJ2-7; 7 bases align to TRBD1. In germline, CDR1 is MNHEY, CDR2 SMNVEV (reference sequence). With 2 bases clipped from V and 3 bases from J, the junction kept 13 bases outside the gene matches. The CDR3 is 17 residues long. CDR3 in DNA: TGTGCCAGCAGTTTAAAAGGCCCCCGACAGGGATTCTACGAGCAGTACTTC. Its translation: CASSLKGPRQGFYEQYF.

A few counts support this clonotype. The chain combines TRBV5-1 with TRBJ2-2; D unclear. Germline V gene data show CDR1 as SGHRS and CDR2 as YFSETQ. Trimming stripped 1 base from V and 1 base from J, with 8 bases between. The CDR3 runs 15 residues. CDR3 sequence: CASSLYGENTGELFF. The DNA of the CDR3 is TGCGCCAGCAGCTTGTACGGAGAGAACACCGGGGAGCTGTTTTTT.